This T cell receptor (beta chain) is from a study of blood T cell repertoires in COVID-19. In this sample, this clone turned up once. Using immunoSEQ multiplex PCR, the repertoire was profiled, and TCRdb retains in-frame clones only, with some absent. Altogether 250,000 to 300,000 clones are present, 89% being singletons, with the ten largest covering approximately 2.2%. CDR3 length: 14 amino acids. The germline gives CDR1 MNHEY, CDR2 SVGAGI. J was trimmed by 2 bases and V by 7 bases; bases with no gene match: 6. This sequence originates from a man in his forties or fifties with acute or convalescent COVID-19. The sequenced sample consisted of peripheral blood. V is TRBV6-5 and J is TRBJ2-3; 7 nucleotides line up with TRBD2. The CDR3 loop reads CASISGLDTDTQYF. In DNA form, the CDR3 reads TGTGCCAGCATCTCAGGACTAGACACAGATACGCAGTATTTT.